This T cell receptor (beta chain) was sequenced in a study of T cells in localized non-small cell lung cancer. This CDR3 is 15 amino acids long. Germline lookup yields CDR1 MNHNY and CDR2 SVGAGI (reference sequence). V was pared by 7 bases and J by 2 bases, with 16 bases between. Clones were read by immunoSEQ multiplex PCR, and TCRdb kept only the in-frame ones, dropping some. This table holds roughly 25,000 clones, about 90% found once. This clone was detected once. The chain combines TRBV6-6 with TRBJ2-3; D is perhaps TRBD2 (6 bases). The sample was peripheral blood, taken before any cancer treatment. This receptor was taken from a woman aged 35-75 years with stage I lung adenocarcinoma. CDR3 loop: CASTQRGGVTDTQYF. DNA for the CDR3: TGTGCCAGCACTCAGAGGGGCGGGGTCACAGATACGCAGTATTTT.